This T cell receptor (beta chain) originates from a study of beta chain features in type 1 diabetes. Background on the study: Age, gender and cell yields were similar between patients and healthy donors. General observations from the study: Insertions were fewer and deletions more numerous at VDJ junctions in type 1 diabetes patients.

Expressed TCRB transcripts were sequenced because the isolated RNA had all been reverse transcribed beforehand. Assay: immunoSEQ multiplex PCR; the TCRdb copy retains only in-frame clones and omits some. Seen here are around 9,600 clones, 75% to 80% observed once, and the top ten hold roughly 1.3%. Of note for this clone: The antigen remains undetermined.

Per the germline V gene, CDR1 is SGHTA and CDR2 is FQGNSA. Trimming cost V 2 bases and J 5 bases, with 10 bases left between them. CDR3 length: 13 amino acids. V usage is TRBV7-2 and J usage is TRBJ2-7; D might be TRBD1 (6 bases). The specimen was Tregs from blood. The TCR originated in a woman between 18 and 29 years old in good health. In DNA, the CDR3 is TGTGCCAGCAGCTTATCCCCAGGGGACGAGCAGTACTTC. It translates to CASSLSPGDEQYF.